This T cell receptor beta chain was identified during a study of shared clonotypes between healthy human individuals. Study context: The study drew on a couple of women and a few men aged 18 to 49 as donors. Study-wide results and caveats: Exclusively blood specimens were collected; tissue repertoires likely differ.

This clone was counted many times. The antigen is undetermined. This table comes from immunoSEQ multiplex PCR, and its TCRdb copy is limited to in-frame clones, with some not included. Among about 110,000 clones listed, over 65% were seen once. This CDR3 region has 15 residues. V was cut by 0 bases and J by 7 bases, with 13 bases left in between. Germline values: CDR1 LNHNV, CDR2 YYDKDF (reference sequence). The chain combines TRBV15 with TRBJ2-1, with D maybe TRBD1 (8 bases). The sequence was collected from a woman aged 25 to 45 in good health. Sequencing was done on a sample of memory CD8+ T cells sorted from blood. Specified subset: CD45RO+ cells pooled with CCR7-negative TemRA cells. CDR3 coding DNA: TGTGCCACCAGCAGAGAACAGGGGGGGTGGAATGAGCAGTTCTTC. Protein: CATSREQGGWNEQFF.